This T cell receptor (beta chain) is drawn from a study of identical twins. Study-level results: Memory repertoires showed no such pattern, whereas abundant cord blood beta clonotypes carried fewer insertions.

This clonotype was seen many times. The antigen is unknown. Each donor (without exception) was a healthy Caucasian. Via MiXCR, TCRdb re-called the 5' RACE reads, giving one row per CDR3 protein. The data show hundreds of thousands of distinct CDR3 sequences, 9% to 15% seen once. V gave up 3 bases and J gave up 4 bases; unmatched junction bases: 9. Germline loops: CDR1 SGHAT, CDR2 FQNNGV. The CDR3 is 18 amino acids. The same data also contributed to another study, on yellow fever vaccine responses in identical twins. That report notes: It has been reported that, in twins, the vaccine T cell response seemed partly convergent and partly personalized.

This sequence was found in a woman aged 18-35 years in good health. The specimen was CD8+ T cells sorted from blood. The V gene is TRBV11-2, the J gene TRBJ2-1, with 13 bases identical to TRBD2. The CDR3 region has the DNA TGTGCCAGCAGCTTGGGACTAGCGGGGATTTTACCGTACAATGAGCAGTTCTTC. Encoded protein: CASSLGLAGILPYNEQFF.